A single sample is the source of the 21 T cell receptor beta chains below, sequenced in a study of blood T cell repertoires in COVID-19. TCRdb keeps only in-frame clones here, not all; method: immunoSEQ multiplex PCR. The top ten clones hold 2.8% of a sample with roughly 280,000 clones, approximately 90% of them seen once. Sequenced material: PBMCs or T cells enriched from blood (not recorded which). The origin of the receptors is a man aged 35 to 55 who had been exposed to COVID-19.

V usage is TRBV28 and J usage is TRBJ1-2; D not resolved. V was cut by 2 bases and J by 5 bases, with 21 bases left in between. CDR1 and CDR2 (germline): MDHEN, SYDVKM. This CDR3 contains 17 residues. CDR3 loop: CASSLGGPGPSGYGYTF. The CDR3 region has the DNA TGTGCCAGCAGTTTAGGAGGCCCCGGACCCTCGGGGTATGGCTACACCTTC.

The chain is built from TRBV5-1 and TRBJ2-5, with 13 bases matching TRBD2. Germline V CDR1 and CDR2: SGHRS, YFSETQ. CDR3 length equals 16 residues. V trimming: 5 bases; J trimming: 0 bases; junction bases outside the gene matches: 4. The CDR3 is CASSETSGRNQETQYF. The CDR3 DNA reads TGCGCCAGCAGTGAGACTAGCGGGAGGAACCAAGAGACCCAGTACTTC.

This chain uses TRBV3-1 (or the pseudogene TRBV3-2) with TRBJ2-7; TRBD2 matches 7 bases. Germline CDR1 reads LGHDT; CDR2 reads YNNKEL (reference sequence). V trimming: 4 bases; J trimming: 3 bases; junction bases outside the gene matches: 6. The CDR3 covers 14 residues. Here the CDR3 reads CASSLGGRGYEQYF. CDR3 coding DNA: TGTGCCAGCAGCCTAGGCGGGAGAGGCTACGAGCAGTACTTC.

The genes are TRBV4-2 and TRBJ2-3; the match to TRBD2 covers 8 bases. Germline loops: CDR1 LGHNA, CDR2 YNFKEQ. V shed 4 bases, J shed 3 bases, and the junction held 12 bases outside the gene matches. The CDR3 spans 17 residues. CDR3 in DNA: TGTGCCAGCAGCCCAGAAGCCGGGAGGGCCTGGACAGATACGCAGTATTTT. Encoded protein: CASSPEAGRAWTDTQYF.

This chain links TRBV7-3 with TRBJ2-1; the D gene is possibly TRBD1 (6 bases). This CDR3 has 16 residues. Trimming pared 5 bases from V and 3 bases from J, leaving 17 bases between. The germline gives CDR1 SGHTA, CDR2 FQGTGA. CDR3: CASSPSDGQNYNEQFF. The CDR3 DNA reads TGTGCCAGCAGCCCAAGCGATGGACAGAACTACAATGAGCAGTTCTTC.

The chain has TRBV18 and TRBJ2-7; a weak D match, TRBD1 (6 bases). Trimming removed 4 bases from V and 0 bases from J, with 7 bases in between. The CDR3 extends over 13 amino acids. CDR1 is KGHSH, CDR2 LQKENI, per germline. The CDR3 bases are TGTGCCAGCTCACGGGACAACTCCTACGAGCAGTACTTC. This sequence encodes CASSRDNSYEQYF.

The chain combines TRBV11-2 with TRBJ2-6; the D is unclear. Germline-derived CDR1 and CDR2 are SGHAT and FQNNGV. The CDR3 has 11 residues. V lost 5 bases to trimming and J lost 8 bases, with 4 bases between them. For the CDR3, the DNA is TGTGCCAGCAGCAACACCAACGTCCTGACTTTC. This codes for CASSNTNVLTF.

The chain employs TRBV6-5 and TRBJ2-1; TRBD1 aligns across 9 bases. V dropped 2 bases and J dropped 6; count of bases not matched to a gene: 5. CDR1 is MNHEY and CDR2 is SVGAGI in the germline V gene. The CDR3 contains 15 residues. The CDR3 protein is CASSYRGDRVNEQFF. The CDR3, as DNA: TGTGCCAGCAGTTACAGAGGGGACAGGGTCAATGAGCAGTTCTTC.

The V call is TRBV4-1, the J call TRBJ1-4; a possible D gene is TRBD1 (5 bases). This CDR3 is 14 amino acids long. The germline V gene has CDR1 MGHRA and CDR2 YSYEKL. V lost 4 bases and J lost 6, with 12 bases in between. Written as DNA, the CDR3 is TGCGCCAGCAGCCTCTCCTCCAGGGATGAAAAACTGTTTTTT. It codes for CASSLSSRDEKLFF.

The chain has TRBV24-1 and TRBJ2-5, with TRBD2 matching over 9 bases. Germline values: CDR1 KGHDR, CDR2 SFDVKD. This CDR3 has 16 residues. J lost 5 bases, V lost 1 base, and 7 bases had no gene match. The CDR3 loop is CATSDLSSGIGETQYF. Written as DNA, the CDR3 is TGTGCCACCAGTGATTTATCTAGCGGGATAGGGGAGACCCAGTACTTC.

The V call is TRBV5-6, the J call TRBJ1-2, with TRBD1 as a possible D gene (6 bases). The V gene lost 4 bases and the J gene lost 4 bases, with 11 bases spanning the gap. This CDR3 spans 13 amino acids. Germline CDR1 is SGHDT and CDR2 is YYEEEE. DNA for the CDR3: TGTGCCAGCAGCCCTACAGGGCCCTATGGCTACACCTTC. Its protein product is CASSPTGPYGYTF.

The V gene is TRBV11-2, the J gene TRBJ1-5; 10 nucleotides match TRBD1. The junction had 8 bases not matched to a gene; V was cut back by 5 bases and J by 1 base. The CDR3 consists of 17 residues. In germline, CDR1 is SGHAT, CDR2 FQNNGV. CDR3 protein: CASSRGQGMKSNQPQHF. CDR3 in DNA: TGTGCCAGCAGCAGGGGACAGGGGATGAAGAGCAATCAGCCCCAGCATTTT.

The chain carries TRBV5-1 and TRBJ1-2; D possibly corresponds to TRBD1 (5 bases). Germline V gene lookup returns CDR1 SGHRS and CDR2 YFSETQ. Trimming stripped 0 bases from V and 6 bases from J, with 21 bases between. This CDR3 spans 17 amino acids. CDR3 sequence: CASSLVTRVPAIDGYTF. CDR3 in DNA: TGCGCCAGCAGCTTGGTTACCAGGGTCCCAGCTATCGATGGCTACACCTTC.

This clone was seen just once. The J gene is TRBJ1-4, the V gene TRBV28, with D possibly being TRBD1 (6 bases). V lost 3 bases to trimming and J lost 7 bases, with 12 bases between them. The CDR3 runs 14 residues. Looked up from germline, CDR1 is MDHEN and CDR2 is SYDVKM. CDR3 nucleotide sequence: TGTGCCAGCAGTTTCGCCAGGGGAGTTGAAAAACTGTTTTTT. Its protein product is CASSFARGVEKLFF. Full variable domain (rest looked up from reference TRBV28 and TRBJ1-4): DVKVTQSSRYLVKRTGEKVFLECVQDMDHENMFWYRQDPGLGLRLIYFSYDVKMKEKGDIPEGYSVSREKKERFSLILESASTNQTSMYLCASSFARGVEKLFFGSGTQLSVL.

The rearrangement links TRBV29-1 to TRBJ1-2; 9 nucleotides agree with TRBD1. The CDR3 is 14 residues long. CDR1 SQVTM and CDR2 ANQGSEA come from the germline V gene. Trimming removed 6 bases from V and 6 bases from J; junction bases left unmatched: 11. CDR3 sequence: CSVSGQGSKHGYTF. DNA for the CDR3: TGCAGCGTCTCCGGACAGGGGAGTAAACATGGCTACACCTTC.

This sequence joins TRBV7-8 and TRBJ2-7; no firm D call. This CDR3 is built from 16 residues. The germline V gene encodes CDR1 SGHVS and CDR2 FQNEAQ. V was shortened by 1 base and J by 2 bases, with 15 bases between the two germline ends. CDR3 coding DNA: TGTGCCAGCAGCTTAGGAATTTTGGAGATCGCCTACGAGCAGTACTTC. This codes for CASSLGILEIAYEQYF.

CDR3 residues: CASSQATQGYEQYF. CDR3 bases: TGCGCCAGCAGCCAAGCGACTCAGGGCTACGAGCAGTACTTC. This chain joins TRBV4-3 and TRBJ2-7; D is perhaps TRBD1 (5 bases). Germline V gives CDR1 LGHNA, CDR2 YSLEER. CDR3 length equals 14 residues. V shed 1 base and J shed 3 bases, with 10 bases lying between them.

The rearrangement links TRBV24-1 to TRBJ2-7; D is ambiguous. This CDR3 is 12 amino acids long. Deletions cut 3 bases from V and 7 bases from J, with 9 bases between. CDR1 is KGHDR and CDR2 is SFDVKD in the germline V gene. The CDR3 DNA is TGTGCCACCAGTGATATCGGAGAGGAGCAGTACTTC. It codes for CATSDIGEEQYF.

The chain links TRBV27 to TRBJ1-5; D gene unclear. Trimming stripped 4 bases from V and 5 bases from J, with 15 bases between. The germline gives CDR1 MNHEY, CDR2 SMNVEV (reference sequence). The CDR3 totals 15 residues. DNA of the CDR3: TGTGCCAGCAGTTCGGAGCACGGCAGATATCAGCCCCAGCATTTT. This codes for CASSSEHGRYQPQHF.

This clone came up a few times. The rearrangement uses TRBV27 and TRBJ2-1; 8 positions agree with TRBD2. The CDR3 consists of 14 residues. The V and J ends lost 7 bases and 4 bases, in that order; junction bases with no gene match: 6. Germline CDR1 MNHEY, CDR2 SMNVEV (reference sequence). Here the CDR3 DNA reads TGTGCCAGCACCGGGACTAGGGGGTACAATGAGCAGTTCTTC. Amino acid sequence: CASTGTRGYNEQFF.

As concerns this clone: The sample contains more than one DNA sequence encoding this CDR3. This chain joins TRBV6-5 and TRBJ1-5; TRBD1 matches at 8 bases. Germline CDR1 is MNHEY and CDR2 is SVGAGI. The CDR3 has 15 amino acids. The J segment lost 2 bases and the V segment lost 4 bases, leaving 4 bases of the junction unmatched. DNA of the CDR3: TGTGCCAGCAGTTTAGGACAGGGAGGCAATCAGCCCCAGCATTTT. It codes for CASSLGQGGNQPQHF.